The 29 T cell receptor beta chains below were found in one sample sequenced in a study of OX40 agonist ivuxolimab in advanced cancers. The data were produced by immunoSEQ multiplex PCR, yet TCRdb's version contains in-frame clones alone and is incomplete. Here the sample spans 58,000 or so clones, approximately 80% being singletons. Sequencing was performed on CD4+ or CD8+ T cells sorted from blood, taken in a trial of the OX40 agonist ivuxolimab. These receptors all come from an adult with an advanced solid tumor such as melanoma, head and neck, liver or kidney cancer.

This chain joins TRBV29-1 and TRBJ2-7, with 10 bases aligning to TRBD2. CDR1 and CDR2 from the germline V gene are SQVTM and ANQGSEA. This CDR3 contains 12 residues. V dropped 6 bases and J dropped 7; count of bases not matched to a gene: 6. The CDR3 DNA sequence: TGCAGCGTCCTAGCGGGAGTGGATGAGCAGTACTTC. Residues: CSVLAGVDEQYF.

The CDR3 sequence: CASSVDLMAEAFF. CDR3 bases: TGTGCCAGCAGCGTAGACTTGATGGCTGAAGCTTTCTTT. V usage is TRBV9 and J usage is TRBJ1-1; unclear D gene. V lost 0 bases and J 6 bases, leaving 9 bases between the germline ends. Germline-derived CDR1 and CDR2 are SGDLS and YYNGEE. The CDR3 is 13 amino acids.

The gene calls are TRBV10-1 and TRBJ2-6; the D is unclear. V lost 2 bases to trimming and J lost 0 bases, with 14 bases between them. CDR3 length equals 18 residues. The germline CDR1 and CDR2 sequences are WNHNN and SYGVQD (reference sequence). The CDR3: CASSEVGQHRSGANVLTF. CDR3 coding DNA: TGCGCCAGCAGTGAGGTAGGGCAGCACCGCTCTGGGGCCAACGTCCTGACTTTC.

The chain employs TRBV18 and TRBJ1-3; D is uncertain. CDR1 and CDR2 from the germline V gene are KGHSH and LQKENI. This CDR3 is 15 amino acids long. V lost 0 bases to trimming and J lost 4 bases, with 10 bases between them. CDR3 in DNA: TGTGCCAGCTCACCACCCATCGCCGAGGGAAACACCATATATTTT. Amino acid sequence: CASSPPIAEGNTIYF.

The CDR3 reads CATSRGGTSGGPYEQYF. The CDR3 nucleotides are TGTGCCACCAGCAGGGGAGGGACTAGCGGGGGACCCTACGAGCAGTACTTC. V usage is TRBV15 and J usage is TRBJ2-7; TRBD2 matches at 14 bases. Trimming removed 3 bases from V and 2 bases from J; junction bases left unmatched: 6. Germline assignment: CDR1 LNHNV and CDR2 YYDKDF (reference sequence). This CDR3 region has 17 residues.

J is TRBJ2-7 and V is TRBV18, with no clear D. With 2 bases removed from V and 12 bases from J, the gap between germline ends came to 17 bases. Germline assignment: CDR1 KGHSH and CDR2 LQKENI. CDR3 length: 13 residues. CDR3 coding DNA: TGTGCCAGCTCACCAGGGTTGTGGACCGAAACGTACTTC. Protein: CASSPGLWTETYF.

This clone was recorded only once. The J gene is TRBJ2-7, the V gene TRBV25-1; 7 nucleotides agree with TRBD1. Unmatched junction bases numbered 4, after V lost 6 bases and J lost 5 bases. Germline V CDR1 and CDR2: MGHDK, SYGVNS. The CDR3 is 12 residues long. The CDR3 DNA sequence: TGTGCCAGCAGCACTGACAGGGACGAGCAGTACTTC. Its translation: CASSTDRDEQYF.

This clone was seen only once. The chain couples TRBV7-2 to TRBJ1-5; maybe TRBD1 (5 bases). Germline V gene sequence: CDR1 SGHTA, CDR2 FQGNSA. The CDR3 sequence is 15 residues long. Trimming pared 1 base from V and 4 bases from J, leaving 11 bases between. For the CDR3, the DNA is TGTGCCAGCAGCTTAGGACGGGGCATTAATCAGCCCCAGCATTTT. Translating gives CASSLGRGINQPQHF.

DNA for the CDR3: TGTGCCTGGAGTGGAAAGGGGAGCACTAATGAAAAACTGTTTTTT. It translates to CAWSGKGSTNEKLFF. The chain joins TRBV30 to TRBJ1-4; D perhaps matches TRBD1 (5 bases). The CDR3 covers 15 residues. Trimming took off 1 base at V and 2 bases at J, with 11 bases between the two ends. Germline V gene lookup returns CDR1 GTSNPN and CDR2 SVGIG (reference sequence).

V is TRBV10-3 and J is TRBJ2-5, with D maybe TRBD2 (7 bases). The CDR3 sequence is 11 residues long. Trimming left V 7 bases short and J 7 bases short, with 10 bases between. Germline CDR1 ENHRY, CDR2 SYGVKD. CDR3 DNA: TGTGCCATCAAGGGGGAGGGGACCCAGTACTTC. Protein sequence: CAIKGEGTQYF.

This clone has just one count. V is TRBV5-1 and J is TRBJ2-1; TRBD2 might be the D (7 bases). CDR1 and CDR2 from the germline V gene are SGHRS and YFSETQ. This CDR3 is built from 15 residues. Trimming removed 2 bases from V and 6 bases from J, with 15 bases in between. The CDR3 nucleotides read TGCGCCAGCAGCTTAGGGGGGGCAATCGGCAATGAGCAGTTCTTC. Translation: CASSLGGAIGNEQFF.

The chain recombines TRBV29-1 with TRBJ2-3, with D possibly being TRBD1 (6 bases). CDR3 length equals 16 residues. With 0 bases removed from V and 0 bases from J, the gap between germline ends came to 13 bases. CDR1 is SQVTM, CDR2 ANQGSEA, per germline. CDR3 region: CSVEDPGTTSTDTQYF. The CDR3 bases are TGCAGCGTTGAAGATCCCGGGACAACTAGCACAGATACGCAGTATTTT.

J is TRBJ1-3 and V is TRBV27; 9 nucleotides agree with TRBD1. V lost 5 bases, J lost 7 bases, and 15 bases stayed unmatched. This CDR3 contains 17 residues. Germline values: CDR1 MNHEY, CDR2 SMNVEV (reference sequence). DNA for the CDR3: TGTGCCAGCAGTCCGGACTCGGGACAGGGTCGGCGGAACACCATATATTTT. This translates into CASSPDSGQGRRNTIYF.

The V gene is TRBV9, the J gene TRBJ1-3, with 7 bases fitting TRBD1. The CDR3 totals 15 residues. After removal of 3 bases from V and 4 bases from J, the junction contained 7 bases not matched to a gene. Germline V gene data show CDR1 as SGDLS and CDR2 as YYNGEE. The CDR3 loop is CASSATTGSGNTIYF. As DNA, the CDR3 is TGTGCCAGCAGCGCGACGACAGGGTCCGGAAACACCATATATTTT.

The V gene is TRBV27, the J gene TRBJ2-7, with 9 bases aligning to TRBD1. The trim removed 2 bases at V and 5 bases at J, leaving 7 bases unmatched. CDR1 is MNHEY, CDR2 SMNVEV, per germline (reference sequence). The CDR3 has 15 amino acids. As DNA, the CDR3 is TGTGCCAGCAGTTTACCGGGACAGGGATCCCACGAGCAGTACTTC. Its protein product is CASSLPGQGSHEQYF.

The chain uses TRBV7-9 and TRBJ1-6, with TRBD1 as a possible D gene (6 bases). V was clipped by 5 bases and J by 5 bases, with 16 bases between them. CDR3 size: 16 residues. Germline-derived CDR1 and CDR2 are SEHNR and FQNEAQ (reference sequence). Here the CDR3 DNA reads TGTGCCAGCAGCGGCCGCCGACAGGAACATAATTCACCCCTCCACTTT. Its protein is CASSGRRQEHNSPLHF. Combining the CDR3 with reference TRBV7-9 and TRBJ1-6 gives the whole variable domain DTGVSQNPRHKITKRGQNVTFRCDPISEHNRLYWYRQTLGQGPEFLTYFQNEAQLEKSRLLSDRFSAERPKGSFSTLEIQRTEQGDSAMYLCASSGRRQEHNSPLHFGNGTRLTVT.

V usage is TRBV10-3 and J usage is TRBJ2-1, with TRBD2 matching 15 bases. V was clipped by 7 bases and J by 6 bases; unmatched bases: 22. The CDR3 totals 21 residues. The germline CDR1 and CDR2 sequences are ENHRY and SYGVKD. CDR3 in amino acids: CAINPETTGLAGGPRRNEQFF. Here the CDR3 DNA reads TGTGCCATCAATCCCGAAACCACTGGACTAGCGGGGGGGCCGAGACGCAATGAGCAGTTCTTC.

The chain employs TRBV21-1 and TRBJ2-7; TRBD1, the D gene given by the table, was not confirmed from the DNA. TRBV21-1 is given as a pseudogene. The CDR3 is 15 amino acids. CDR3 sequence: CASSKARDRGIEQYF. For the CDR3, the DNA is TGTGCCAGCAGCAAAGCGCGGGACAGGGGGATCGAGCAGTACTTC.

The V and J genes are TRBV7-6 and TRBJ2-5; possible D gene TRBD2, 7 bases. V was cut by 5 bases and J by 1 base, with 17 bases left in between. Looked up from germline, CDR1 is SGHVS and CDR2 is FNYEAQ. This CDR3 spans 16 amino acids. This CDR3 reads CASSPKGGGFQETQYF. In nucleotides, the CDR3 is TGTGCCAGCAGCCCCAAAGGGGGGGGATTCCAAGAGACCCAGTACTTC.

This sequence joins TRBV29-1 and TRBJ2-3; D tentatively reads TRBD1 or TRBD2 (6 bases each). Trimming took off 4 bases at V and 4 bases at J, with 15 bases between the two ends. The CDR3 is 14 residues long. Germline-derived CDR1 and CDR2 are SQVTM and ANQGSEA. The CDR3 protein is CSVVGGRGADTQYF. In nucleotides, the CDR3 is TGCAGCGTTGTTGGGGGGCGTGGGGCAGATACGCAGTATTTT.

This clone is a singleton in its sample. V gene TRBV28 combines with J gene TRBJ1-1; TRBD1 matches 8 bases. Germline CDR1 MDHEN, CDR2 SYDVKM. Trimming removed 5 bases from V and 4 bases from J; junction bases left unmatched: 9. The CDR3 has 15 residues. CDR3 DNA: TGTGCCAGCAGTCCCTTAATCGGACAGGGCACTGAAGCTTTCTTT. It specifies CASSPLIGQGTEAFF. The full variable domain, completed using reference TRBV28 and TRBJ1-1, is DVKVTQSSRYLVKRTGEKVFLECVQDMDHENMFWYRQDPGLGLRLIYFSYDVKMKEKGDIPEGYSVSREKKERFSLILESASTNQTSMYLCASSPLIGQGTEAFFGQGTRLTVV.

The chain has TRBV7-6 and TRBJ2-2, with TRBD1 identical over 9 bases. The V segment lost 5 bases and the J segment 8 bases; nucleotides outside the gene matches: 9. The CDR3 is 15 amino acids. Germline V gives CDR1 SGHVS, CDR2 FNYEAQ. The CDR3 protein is CASSLGQGRQGELFF. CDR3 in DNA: TGTGCCAGCAGCCTCGGACAGGGGAGGCAAGGGGAGCTGTTTTTT.

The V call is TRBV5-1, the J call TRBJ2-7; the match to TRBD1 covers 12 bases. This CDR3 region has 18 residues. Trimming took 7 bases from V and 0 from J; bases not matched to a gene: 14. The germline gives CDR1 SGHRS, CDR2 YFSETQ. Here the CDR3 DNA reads TGCGCCAGCGGCCGCGGGACAGGGGGCCGTGGGTCCTCCTACGAGCAGTACTTC. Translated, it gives CASGRGTGGRGSSYEQYF.

The chain's CDR3 is CASRNGQAYGYTF. CDR3 DNA sequence: TGTGCCAGCAGAAATGGACAGGCCTATGGCTACACCTTC. The J gene is TRBJ1-2, the V gene TRBV6-5; 7 positions agree with TRBD1. Germline V gives CDR1 MNHEY, CDR2 SVGAGI. J was trimmed by 4 bases and V by 6 bases; bases with no gene match: 5. The CDR3 extends over 13 amino acids.

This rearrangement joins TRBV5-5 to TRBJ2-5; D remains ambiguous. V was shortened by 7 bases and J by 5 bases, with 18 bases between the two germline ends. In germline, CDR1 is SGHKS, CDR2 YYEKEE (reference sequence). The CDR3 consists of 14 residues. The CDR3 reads CASARLGPWETQYF. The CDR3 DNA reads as TGTGCCAGCGCGAGACTTGGGCCCTGGGAGACCCAGTACTTC.

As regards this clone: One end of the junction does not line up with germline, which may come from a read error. Here the CDR3 reads CASSIAGSSYNEQFF. CDR3 DNA sequence: TGTGCCAGCAGCATAGCGGGGAGCTCCTACAATGAGCAGTTCTTC. This chain joins TRBV7-2 and TRBJ2-1, with 8 positions matching TRBD2. In germline, CDR1 is SGHTA, CDR2 FQGNSA. This CDR3 is built from 15 residues. Full variable domain (rest looked up from reference TRBV7-2 and TRBJ2-1): GAGVSQSPSNKVTEKGKDVELRCDPISGHTALYWYRQSLGQGLEFLIYFQGNSAPDKSGLPSDRFSAERTGGSVSTLTIQRTQQEDSAVYLCASSIAGSSYNEQFFGPGTRLTVL.

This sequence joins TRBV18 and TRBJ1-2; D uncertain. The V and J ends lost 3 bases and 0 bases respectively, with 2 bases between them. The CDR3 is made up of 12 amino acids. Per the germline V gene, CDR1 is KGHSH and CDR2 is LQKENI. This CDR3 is CASSPPNYGYTF. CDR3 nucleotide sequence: TGTGCCAGCTCACCCCCTAACTATGGCTACACCTTC.

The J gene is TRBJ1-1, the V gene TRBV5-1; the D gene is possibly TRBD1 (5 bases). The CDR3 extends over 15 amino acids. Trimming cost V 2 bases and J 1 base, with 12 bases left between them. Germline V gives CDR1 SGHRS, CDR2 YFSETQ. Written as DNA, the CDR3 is TGCGCCAGCAGCTTTGCCCTTACAGGGAACACTGAAGCTTTCTTT. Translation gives CASSFALTGNTEAFF.

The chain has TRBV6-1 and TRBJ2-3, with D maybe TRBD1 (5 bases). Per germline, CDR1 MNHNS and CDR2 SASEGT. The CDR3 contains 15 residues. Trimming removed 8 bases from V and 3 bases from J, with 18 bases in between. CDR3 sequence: CASGNFAGSTDTQYF. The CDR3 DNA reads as TGTGCCAGCGGTAACTTTGCAGGGTCGACAGATACGCAGTATTTT.